A selection of T cell receptor beta chains follows, all from one sample in a study of blood T cell repertoires in COVID-19. Produced via immunoSEQ multiplex PCR; TCRdb's table is partial and in-frame only. This sample yields 310,000 or so clones, of which roughly 87% are seen a single time; just over 9.5% belongs to the top ten. The sequencing sample was made of peripheral blood. Every receptor here comes from a man aged 25 to 45 with COVID-19, enrolled during active disease. Each CDR3 is given with its conserved first and last residue. Each record gives: CDR3 length, D gene, V gene, CDR3 protein. A D gene is named only where the DNA matches it firmly.

length: 14; D: TRBD1; V: TRBV2; CDR3: CASNRDRGGTEAFF
length: 13; D: NA; V: TRBV30; CDR3: CAWSGQNNYGYTF
length: 14; D: TRBD2; V: TRBV28; CDR3: CASASLAGTDEQYF
length: 15; D: TRBD1; V: TRBV19; CDR3: CASSSRDSTPDTQYF
length: 16; D: TRBD2; V: TRBV4-1; CDR3: CASSRGLAGAYNEQFF
length: 17; D: TRBD1; V: TRBV7-2; CDR3: CASSLEAGQGQAGKLFF
length: 17; D: TRBD1; V: TRBV2; CDR3: CASSAPQDRGHYNEQFF
length: 18; D: TRBD1; V: TRBV5-1; CDR3: CASSIEQGAASGANVLTF
length: 15; D: NA; V: TRBV5-1; CDR3: CASGGGAGENTEAFF
length: 15; D: TRBD1; V: TRBV5-1; CDR3: CASSPTGQGTGELFF
length: 13; D: NA; V: TRBV18; CDR3: CASSEGLTETQYF
length: 14; D: NA; V: TRBV6-2/TRBV6-3; CDR3: CASSSGTETQPQHF
length: 12; D: NA; V: TRBV4-1; CDR3: CASSLEVNEQFF
length: 16; D: TRBD2; V: TRBV4-3; CDR3: CASSHDVAGGTDTQYF
length: 15; D: TRBD2; V: TRBV28; CDR3: CASSSGTSGSGEQFF
length: 16; D: TRBD1; V: TRBV18; CDR3: CASSRQLQGGNTEAFF
length: 13; D: NA; V: TRBV4-3; CDR3: CASSQARAYEQYF
length: 14; D: NA; V: TRBV19; CDR3: CASSGRGMDYGYTF
length: 15; D: NA; V: TRBV6-2/TRBV6-3; CDR3: CASSRDIVSYNEQFF
length: 13; D: NA; V: TRBV19; CDR3: CASISKRTGELFF
length: 15; D: NA; V: TRBV3-1/TRBV3-2; CDR3: CASSSAARYSGELFF
length: 15; D: TRBD1; V: TRBV27; CDR3: CASRRTGGYGSPLHF
length: 16; D: TRBD1; V: TRBV6-6; CDR3: CASSRQGGLVNYGYTF
length: 15; D: NA; V: TRBV6-5; CDR3: CASSYSEADGYEQYF
length: 16; D: TRBD1; V: TRBV18; CDR3: CASSPNRQGDNSPLHF
length: 14; D: NA; V: TRBV7-3; CDR3: CASSLGTVNTEAFF
length: 13; D: NA; V: TRBV7-2; CDR3: CASSLSGYYEQYF
length: 15; D: TRBD2; V: TRBV19; CDR3: CASSTGTSSLDEQFF
length: 14; D: NA; V: TRBV6-5; CDR3: CASSPRPVPDTQYF
length: 14; D: NA; V: TRBV5-4; CDR3: CASSLFQGEETQYF
length: 16; D: TRBD2; V: TRBV3-1/TRBV3-2; CDR3: CASSQERRLAVFEQYF
length: 13; D: TRBD1; V: TRBV12-3/TRBV12-4; CDR3: CASSLDRGYGYTF
length: 13; D: NA; V: TRBV7-8; CDR3: CASSLGTAYGYTF
length: 16; D: NA; V: TRBV7-9; CDR3: CASTDEGLFSGNTIYF
length: 15; D: NA; V: TRBV4-3; CDR3: CASSQEARPQETQYF
length: 20; D: TRBD1; V: TRBV4-2; CDR3: CASSQVSRGQGTFLNYGYTF
length: 14; D: TRBD2; V: TRBV7-2; CDR3: CASRLSGTKETQYF
length: 15; D: TRBD1; V: TRBV6-5; CDR3: CASTLGQGMNSPLHF
length: 14; D: TRBD1; V: TRBV28; CDR3: CASSEGGAADTQYF
length: 15; D: NA; V: TRBV3-1/TRBV3-2; CDR3: CASTTYQGNGSPLHF
length: 14; D: NA; V: TRBV18; CDR3: CASSPPSLAGRSHF
length: 15; D: NA; V: TRBV3-1/TRBV3-2; CDR3: CASSLGTLNTGELFF
length: 15; D: NA; V: TRBV27; CDR3: CASSLSHPNTGELFF
length: 16; D: TRBD2; V: TRBV11-1; CDR3: CASSFGLAGVIGELFF
length: 14; D: TRBD2; V: TRBV7-2; CDR3: CASSTRAGAYEQYF
length: 14; D: NA; V: TRBV7-9; CDR3: CASSYWTDNSPLHF